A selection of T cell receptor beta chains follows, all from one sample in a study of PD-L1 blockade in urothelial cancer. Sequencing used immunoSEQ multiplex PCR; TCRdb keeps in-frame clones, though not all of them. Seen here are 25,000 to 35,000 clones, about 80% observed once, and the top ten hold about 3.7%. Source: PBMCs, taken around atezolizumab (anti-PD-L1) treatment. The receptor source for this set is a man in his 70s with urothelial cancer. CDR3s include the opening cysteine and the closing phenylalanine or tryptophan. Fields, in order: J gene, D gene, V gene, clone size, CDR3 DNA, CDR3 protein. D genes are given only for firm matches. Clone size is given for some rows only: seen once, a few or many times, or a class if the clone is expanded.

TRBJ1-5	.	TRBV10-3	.	TGTGCCATCAGTGAGGAGGTAGGGGCGAGCAATCAGCCCCAGCATTTT	CAISEEVGASNQPQHF
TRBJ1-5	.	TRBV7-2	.	TGTGCCAGCAGCTTAGGAGGAACCGGGGGTCAGCCCCAGCATTTT	CASSLGGTGGQPQHF
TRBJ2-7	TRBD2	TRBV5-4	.	TGTGCCAGCAGCTTGGCCCGACTAGCGGGGACGTTTAACGAGCAGTACTTC	CASSLARLAGTFNEQYF
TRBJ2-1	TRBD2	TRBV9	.	TGTGCCAGCAGCGTGGCTAGCGGATACAACAATGAGCAGTTCTTC	CASSVASGYNNEQFF
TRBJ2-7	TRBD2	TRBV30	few	TGTGCCTGGAGGGTTAGCGGGAGGGACGAGCAGTACTTC	CAWRVSGRDEQYF
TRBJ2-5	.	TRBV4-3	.	TGCGCCAGCAGCCAGGTGGGCGACCAAACCCAGTACTTC	CASSQVGDQTQYF
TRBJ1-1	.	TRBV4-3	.	TGCGCCAGCAGCCAAGATTGGGCCGGACAGCGAACCGAAGCTTTCTTT	CASSQDWAGQRTEAFF
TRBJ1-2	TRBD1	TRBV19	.	TGTGCCAGTAGGCCTAATACAGGGGTGAGATATGGCTACACCTTC	CASRPNTGVRYGYTF
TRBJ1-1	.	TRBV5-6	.	TGTGCCAGCAGCTTGGCGGTGGCCAGGGTGAACACTGAAGCTTTCTTT	CASSLAVARVNTEAFF
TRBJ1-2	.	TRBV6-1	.	TGTGCCAGCAGCTTCGGCAGGGTGGATGGCTACACCTTC	CASSFGRVDGYTF
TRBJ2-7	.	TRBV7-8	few	TGTGCCAGCAGCTCCGCCCAGTATCGGACAGACTACGAGCAGTACTTC	CASSSAQYRTDYEQYF
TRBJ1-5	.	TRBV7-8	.	TGTGCCAGCAGCTTAGCAGCTCGGGACTTTTCGGTTTATAGCAATCAGCCCCAGCATTTT	CASSLAARDFSVYSNQPQHF
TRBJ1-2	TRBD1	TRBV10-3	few	TGTGCCATCAGTGAGTCAGCCACAGGGGGCTATGGCTACACCTTC	CAISESATGGYGYTF
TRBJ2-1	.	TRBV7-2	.	TGTGCCAGCAGCATACAGGGTAGCGATGAGCAGTTCTTC	CASSIQGSDEQFF
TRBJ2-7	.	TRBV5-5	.	TGTGCCAGCAGCTCGGAGGGGGCGTCCAGATCCTACGAGCAGTACTTC	CASSSEGASRSYEQYF
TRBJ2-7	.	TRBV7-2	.	TGTGCCAGCAGCTTAGAAAGTGTGATCGGACAATCTATTTACGAGCAGTACTTC	CASSLESVIGQSIYEQYF
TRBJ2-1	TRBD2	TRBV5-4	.	TGTGCCAGCAGCTTGGATCGGCTAGCGGGAGTCTACAATGAGCAGTTCTTC	CASSLDRLAGVYNEQFF
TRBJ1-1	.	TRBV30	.	TGTGCCTGGAGACAGGGAAAGAACACTGAAGCTTTCTTT	CAWRQGKNTEAFF
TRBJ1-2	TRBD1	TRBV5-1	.	TGCGCCAGCAGCTTAGGAGGGGGCGATGGCTACACCTTC	CASSLGGGDGYTF
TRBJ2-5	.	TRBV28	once	TGTGCCAGCAGCTCTACAGGGACCGATACAACCCAGTACTTC	CASSSTGTDTTQYF
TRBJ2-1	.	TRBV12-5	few	TGTGCTAGTGGTACCGGACAGCTGTCTAGCTCCTACAATGAGCAGTTCTTC	CASGTGQLSSSYNEQFF
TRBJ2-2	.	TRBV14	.	TGTGCCAGCAGACGGGGTGCCGGGGAGCTGTTTTTT	CASRRGAGELFF
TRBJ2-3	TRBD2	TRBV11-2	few	TGTGCCAGCAGCTTAGATCTCTTAGCGGGAGGAGCGACAGATACGCAGTATTTT	CASSLDLLAGGATDTQYF
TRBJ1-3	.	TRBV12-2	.	TGTGCAAGTCGCTTAGGCCGGGACAGGGGACCATTTTATCCTGGAAACACCATATATTTT	CASRLGRDRGPFYPGNTIYF
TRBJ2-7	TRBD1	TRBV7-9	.	TGTGCCAGCAGCTTAAACAGGGGGCGAAGGGACGAGCAGTACTTC	CASSLNRGRRDEQYF
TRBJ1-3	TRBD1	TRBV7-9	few	TGTGCCAGCAGCTTAAGTATGACAGGGGCAGACACCATATATTTT	CASSLSMTGADTIYF
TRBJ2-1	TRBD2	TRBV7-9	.	TGTGCCAGCAGCTCCAGCGGGAGGTTGAATGAGCAGTTCTTC	CASSSSGRLNEQFF
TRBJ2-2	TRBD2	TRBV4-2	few	TGTGCCAGCAGCCGCGGACTAGCGGGAGTAGCCGGGGAGCTGTTTTTT	CASSRGLAGVAGELFF
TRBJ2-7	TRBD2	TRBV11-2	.	TGTGCCAGCAGCTCGGGACTAGCGGGTTCCTACGAGCAGTACTTC	CASSSGLAGSYEQYF
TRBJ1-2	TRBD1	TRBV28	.	TGTGCCAGCAGTCCAAATGACAGGGGGTTAAAGGGCTACACCTTC	CASSPNDRGLKGYTF
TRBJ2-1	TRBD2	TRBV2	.	TGTGCCAGCACCCGACTAGCGACATACAATGAGCAGTTCTTC	CASTRLATYNEQFF
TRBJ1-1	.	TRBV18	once	TGTGCCAGCTCAGAGACAGACCTGCGGACTGAAGCTTTCTTT	CASSETDLRTEAFF
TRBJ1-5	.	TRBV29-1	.	TGCAGCGTTGACTTGGGCGGCAATCAGCCCCAGCATTTT	CSVDLGGNQPQHF
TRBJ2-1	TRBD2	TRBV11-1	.	TGTGCCAGCAGCTTAGCTCGTAGCGGGTCCTACAATGAGCAGTTCTTC	CASSLARSGSYNEQFF
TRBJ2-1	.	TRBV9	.	TGTGCCAGCAGCGTTTCGGGGTGGTATCCCAATGAGCAGTTCTTC	CASSVSGWYPNEQFF
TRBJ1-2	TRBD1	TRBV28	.	TGTGCCAGCATCGGACAGGGGGGATACGGCTATGGCTACACCTTC	CASIGQGGYGYGYTF
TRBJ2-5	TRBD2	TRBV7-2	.	TGTGCCAGCAGCCACCTGCCTCTAGCGGGACCAGAGACCCAGTACTTC	CASSHLPLAGPETQYF
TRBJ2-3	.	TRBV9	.	TGTGCCAGCAGCGTAGCTACTGGGGCGCGAGGGGGGGGTACGCAGTATTTT	CASSVATGARGGGTQYF
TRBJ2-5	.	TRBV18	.	TGTGCCAGCTCACCAGGGACTGTGGAGACCCAGTACTTC	CASSPGTVETQYF
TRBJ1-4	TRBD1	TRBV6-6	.	TGTGCCAGCAGTTCCGACAGGGGGACTAATGAAAAACTGTTTTTT	CASSSDRGTNEKLFF
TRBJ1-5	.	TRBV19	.	TGTGCCAGTAGTACGGGGGTGACACTAGACGGCAATCAGCCCCAGCATTTT	CASSTGVTLDGNQPQHF
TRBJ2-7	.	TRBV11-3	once	TGTGCCAGCAGCTCGGGAGCTCCAAGGCCCTACGAGCAGTACTTC	CASSSGAPRPYEQYF
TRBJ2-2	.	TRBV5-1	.	TGCGCCAGCAGCCTCCAGGGGACCGGGGAGCTGTTTTTT	CASSLQGTGELFF
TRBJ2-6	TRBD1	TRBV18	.	TGTGCCAGCTCACCGCAGGGGACAGGCGCTGGGGCCAACGTCCTGACTTTC	CASSPQGTGAGANVLTF
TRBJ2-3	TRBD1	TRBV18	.	TGTGCCAGCTCTCCCGGGACAGGGCGCACAGATACGCAGTATTTT	CASSPGTGRTDTQYF
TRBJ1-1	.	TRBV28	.	TGTGCCAGCAGTTTTCGAGGGTTGTACACTGAAGCTTTCTTT	CASSFRGLYTEAFF
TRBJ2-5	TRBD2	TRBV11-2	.	TGTGCCAGCAGCCGGACTAGCGGGGGAGGGGAGACCCAGTACTTC	CASSRTSGGGETQYF
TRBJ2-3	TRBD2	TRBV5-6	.	TGTGCCAGCAGCTCAGGCCCGGGACTAGAGTTACTTTTGACAGATACGCAGTATTTT	CASSSGPGLELLLTDTQYF
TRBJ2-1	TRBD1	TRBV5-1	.	TGCGCCAGCAGCTCCGGGACAGGGGGCCTTGAGCAGTTCTTC	CASSSGTGGLEQFF
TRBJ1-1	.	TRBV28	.	TGTGCCAGCAGTTCAGGGACTGAAGCTTTCTTT	CASSSGTEAFF
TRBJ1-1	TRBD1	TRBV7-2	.	TGTGCCAGCAGCCTGACAGGGCCCAACACTGAAGCTTTCTTT	CASSLTGPNTEAFF
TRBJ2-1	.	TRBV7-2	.	TGTGCCAGCAGCTTAGATAGGGGTCTTAGCTCCTACAATGAGCAGTTCTTC	CASSLDRGLSSYNEQFF
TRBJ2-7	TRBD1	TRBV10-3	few	TGTGCCATCAGTTCGAAGGGACAGGCCAACTACGAGCAGTACTTC	CAISSKGQANYEQYF